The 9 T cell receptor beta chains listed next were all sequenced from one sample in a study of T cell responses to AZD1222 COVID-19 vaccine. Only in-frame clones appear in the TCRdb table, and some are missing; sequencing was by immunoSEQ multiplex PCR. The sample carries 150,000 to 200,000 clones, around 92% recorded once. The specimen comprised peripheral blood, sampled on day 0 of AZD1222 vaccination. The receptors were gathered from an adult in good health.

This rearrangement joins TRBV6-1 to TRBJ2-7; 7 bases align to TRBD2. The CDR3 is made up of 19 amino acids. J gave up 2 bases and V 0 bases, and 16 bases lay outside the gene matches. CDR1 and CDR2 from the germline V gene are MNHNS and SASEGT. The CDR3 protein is CASSEAGRGLSGWTYEQYV. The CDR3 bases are TGTGCCAGCAGTGAAGCTGGGAGGGGCCTTAGCGGGTGGACCTACGAGCAGTACGTC.

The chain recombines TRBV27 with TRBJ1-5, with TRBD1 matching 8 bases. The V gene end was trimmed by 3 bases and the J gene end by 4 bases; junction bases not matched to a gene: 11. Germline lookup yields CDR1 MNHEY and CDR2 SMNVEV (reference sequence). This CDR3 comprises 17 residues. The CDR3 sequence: CASSLTGATGNNQPQHF. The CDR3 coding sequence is TGTGCCAGCAGTTTGACAGGGGCGACGGGGAATAATCAGCCCCAGCATTTT.

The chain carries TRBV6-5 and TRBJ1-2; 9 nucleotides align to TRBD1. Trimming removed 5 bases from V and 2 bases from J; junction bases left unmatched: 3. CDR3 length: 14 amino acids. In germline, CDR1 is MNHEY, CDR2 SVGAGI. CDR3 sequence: CASSLGQGNYGYTF. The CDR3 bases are TGTGCCAGCAGTCTCGGACAGGGGAACTATGGCTACACCTTC.

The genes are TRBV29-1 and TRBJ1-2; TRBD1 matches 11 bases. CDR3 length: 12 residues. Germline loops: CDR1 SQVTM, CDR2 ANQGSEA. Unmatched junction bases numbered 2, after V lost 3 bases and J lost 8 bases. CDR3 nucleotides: TGCAGCGTTGAGGACAGGGGGCTCGGCTACACCTTC. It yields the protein CSVEDRGLGYTF.

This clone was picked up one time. The CDR3 DNA sequence: TGTGCCAGCACCTTACAGGGGGCCAAGATTGAAGCTTTCTTT. This translates into CASTLQGAKIEAFF. The V call is TRBV6-5, the J call TRBJ1-1, with 9 positions matching TRBD1. V shed 7 bases, J shed 7 bases, and the junction held 10 bases outside the gene matches. The germline V gene encodes CDR1 MNHEY and CDR2 SVGAGI. CDR3 length: 14 residues.

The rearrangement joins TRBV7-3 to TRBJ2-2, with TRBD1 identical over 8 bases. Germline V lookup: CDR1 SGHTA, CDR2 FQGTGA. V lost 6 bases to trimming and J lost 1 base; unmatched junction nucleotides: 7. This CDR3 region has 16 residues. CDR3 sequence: CASRPAGTGNTGELFF. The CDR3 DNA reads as TGTGCCAGCAGGCCGGCCGGGACAGGGAACACCGGGGAGCTGTTTTTT.

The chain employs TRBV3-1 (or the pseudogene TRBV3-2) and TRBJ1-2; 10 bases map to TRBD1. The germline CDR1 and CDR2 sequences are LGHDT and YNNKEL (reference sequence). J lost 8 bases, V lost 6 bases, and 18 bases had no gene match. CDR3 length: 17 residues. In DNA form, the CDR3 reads TGTGCCAGCAGTCAATTTAGCCTGGGACAGGGGCCGGAAGGCTACACCTTC. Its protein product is CASSQFSLGQGPEGYTF.

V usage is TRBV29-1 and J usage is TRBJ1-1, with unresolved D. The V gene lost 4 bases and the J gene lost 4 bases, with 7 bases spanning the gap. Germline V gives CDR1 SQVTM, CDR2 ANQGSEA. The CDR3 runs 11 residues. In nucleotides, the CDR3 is TGCAGCGTTGGACGGTTCACTGAAGCTTTCTTT. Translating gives CSVGRFTEAFF.

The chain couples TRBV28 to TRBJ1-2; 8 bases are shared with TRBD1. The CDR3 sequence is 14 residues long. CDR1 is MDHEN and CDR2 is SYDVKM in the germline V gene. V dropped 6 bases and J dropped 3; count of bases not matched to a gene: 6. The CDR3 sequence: CASRIGTGDYGYTF. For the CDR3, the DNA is TGTGCCAGCAGAATCGGGACAGGCGACTATGGCTACACCTTC.